These 8 T cell receptor beta chains originate from one sample sequenced in a study of cytomegalovirus exposure and HLA in healthy donors. PCR was performed using 60 Vbeta and 13 Jbeta primers. Data came from immunoSEQ multiplex PCR; TCRdb stores just in-frame clones and leaves some out. The sample has some 70,000 clones, just over 75% seen once. The material sequenced was PBMCs. Every receptor here comes from a man aged 50 to 60 in good health and CMV-seronegative.

The J gene is TRBJ1-2, the V gene TRBV7-3, with TRBD1 as a possible D gene (6 bases). Trimming stripped 3 bases from V and 5 bases from J, with 7 bases between. Germline CDR1 is SGHTA and CDR2 is FQGTGA. The CDR3 totals 12 residues. For the CDR3, the DNA is TGTGCCAGCAGCTTGAGGGGGTATGGCTACACCTTC. It translates to CASSLRGYGYTF.

The sample holds a few counts of this clone. The chain employs TRBV10-3 and TRBJ1-6; D gene uncertain. The V end was cut by 2 bases, the J end by 8 bases, with 4 bases between. The germline V gene encodes CDR1 ENHRY and CDR2 SYGVKD. The CDR3 is 12 residues long. The CDR3 DNA reads TGTGCCATCAGTGAGCTCGATTCACCCCTCCACTTT. Translation gives CAISELDSPLHF.

This sequence joins TRBV11-2 and TRBJ2-7, with a possible D match to TRBD1 (6 bases). Looked up from germline, CDR1 is SGHAT and CDR2 is FQNNGV. This CDR3 spans 14 amino acids. The V gene lost 2 bases and the J gene lost 2 bases, with 10 bases spanning the gap. CDR3 in amino acids: CASSLKQGPYEQYF. CDR3 bases: TGTGCCAGCAGCTTAAAACAGGGACCCTACGAGCAGTACTTC. The whole variable domain, remainder taken from reference TRBV11-2 and TRBJ2-7, is EAGVAQSPRYKIIEKRQSVAFWCNPISGHATLYWYQQILGQGPKLLIQFQNNGVVDDSQLPKDRFSAERLKGVDSTLKIQPAKLEDSAVYLCASSLKQGPYEQYFGPGTRLTVT.

The J gene is TRBJ1-1, the V gene TRBV7-9, with 7 bases aligning to TRBD1. CDR1 and CDR2 (germline): SEHNR, FQNEAQ (reference sequence). V lost 5 bases, J lost 1 base, and 7 bases stayed unmatched. There are 15 residues in the CDR3. The CDR3 loop reads CASSPRQGENTEAFF. DNA of the CDR3: TGTGCCAGCAGCCCGAGACAGGGAGAGAACACTGAAGCTTTCTTT.

In its sample, this clone was seen a few times. The genes are TRBV4-2 and TRBJ2-5; 13 bases map to TRBD2. Losses at the gene ends were 2 bases for V and 6 bases for J; bases not matched to a gene: 9. The CDR3 runs 17 residues. Germline loops: CDR1 LGHNA, CDR2 YNFKEQ. Here the CDR3 DNA reads TGTGCCAGCAGCCAACGAGGACTAGCGGGGGAGAGGCAGACCCAGTACTTC. Residues: CASSQRGLAGERQTQYF.

This clone was detected once. The gene calls are TRBV10-2 and TRBJ1-5, with D possibly being TRBD1 (5 bases). Germline assignment: CDR1 WSHSY and CDR2 SAAADI. The CDR3 length is 13 residues. V dropped 7 bases and J dropped 8 bases, with 15 bases sitting between them. The DNA for the CDR3 is TGCGCCAGCACCCAGCGGGGGAAGGAGCCCCAGCATTTT. Protein product: CASTQRGKEPQHF.

The CDR3 nucleotides read TGTGCCAGCAGTGAATCGCTAGTTTCGAGGTTCAATCCGGGACAGTTCACTGAAGCTTTCTTT. It is translated as CASSESLVSRFNPGQFTEAFF. The chain uses TRBV6-1 and TRBJ1-1, with 7 bases identical to TRBD1. The CDR3 spans 21 residues. Trimming at V came to 2 bases and at J to 4 bases, leaving 25 bases not matched to a gene. CDR1 MNHNS and CDR2 SASEGT come from the germline V gene.

This clone was seen only once. The rearrangement links TRBV11-2 to TRBJ1-2, with D perhaps matching TRBD1 (6 bases). Trimming removed 4 bases from V and 5 bases from J, with 14 bases in between. Germline CDR1 SGHAT, CDR2 FQNNGV. This CDR3 has 14 residues. The CDR3 spells CASSWAGGPYGYTF. The CDR3 coding sequence is TGTGCCAGCAGCTGGGCGGGGGGCCCATATGGCTACACCTTC. Full variable domain (remainder filled in from reference TRBV11-2 and TRBJ1-2): EAGVAQSPRYKIIEKRQSVAFWCNPISGHATLYWYQQILGQGPKLLIQFQNNGVVDDSQLPKDRFSAERLKGVDSTLKIQPAKLEDSAVYLCASSWAGGPYGYTFGSGTRLTVV.